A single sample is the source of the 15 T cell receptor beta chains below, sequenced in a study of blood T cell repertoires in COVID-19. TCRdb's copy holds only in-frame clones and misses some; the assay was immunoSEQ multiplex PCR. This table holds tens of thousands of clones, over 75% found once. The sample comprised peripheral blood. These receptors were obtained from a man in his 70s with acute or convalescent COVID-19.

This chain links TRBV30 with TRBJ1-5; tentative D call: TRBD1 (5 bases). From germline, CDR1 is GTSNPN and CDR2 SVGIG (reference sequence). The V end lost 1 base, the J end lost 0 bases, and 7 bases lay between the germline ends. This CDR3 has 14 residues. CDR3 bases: TGTGCCTGGAGTGGGGGCAATAGCAATCAGCCCCAGCATTTT. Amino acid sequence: CAWSGGNSNQPQHF.

The CDR3, as DNA: TGTGCCAGTAGTATCAGGAATCAGCCCCAGCATTTT. Amino acid sequence: CASSIRNQPQHF. The gene calls are TRBV19 and TRBJ1-5; D gene uncertain. This CDR3 spans 12 amino acids. Per germline, CDR1 LNHDA and CDR2 SQIVND (reference sequence). V shed 3 bases and J shed 4 bases, with 4 bases lying between them.

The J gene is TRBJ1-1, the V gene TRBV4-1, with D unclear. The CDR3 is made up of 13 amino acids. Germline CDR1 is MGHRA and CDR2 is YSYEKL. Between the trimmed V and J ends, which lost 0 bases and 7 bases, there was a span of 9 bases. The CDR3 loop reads CASSQDPGVEAFF. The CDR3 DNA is TGCGCCAGCAGCCAAGATCCGGGAGTTGAAGCTTTCTTT.

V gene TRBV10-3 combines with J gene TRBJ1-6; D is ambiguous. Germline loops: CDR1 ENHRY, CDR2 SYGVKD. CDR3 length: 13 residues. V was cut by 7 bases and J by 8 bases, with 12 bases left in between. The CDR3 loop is CAITRGADSPLHF. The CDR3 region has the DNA TGTGCCATCACTCGGGGTGCGGATTCACCCCTCCACTTT.

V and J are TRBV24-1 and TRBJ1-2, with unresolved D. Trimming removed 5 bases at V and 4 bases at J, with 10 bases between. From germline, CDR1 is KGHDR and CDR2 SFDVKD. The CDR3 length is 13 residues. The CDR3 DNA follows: TGTGCCACCAGTGTCGCGGCGGGCTATGGCTACACCTTC. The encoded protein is CATSVAAGYGYTF.

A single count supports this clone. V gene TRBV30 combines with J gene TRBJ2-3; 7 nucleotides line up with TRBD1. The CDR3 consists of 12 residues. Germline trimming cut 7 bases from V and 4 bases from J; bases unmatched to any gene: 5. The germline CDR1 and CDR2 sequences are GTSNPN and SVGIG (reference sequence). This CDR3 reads CALSTGADTQYF. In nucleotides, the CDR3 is TGTGCCTTATCCACAGGGGCAGATACGCAGTATTTT.

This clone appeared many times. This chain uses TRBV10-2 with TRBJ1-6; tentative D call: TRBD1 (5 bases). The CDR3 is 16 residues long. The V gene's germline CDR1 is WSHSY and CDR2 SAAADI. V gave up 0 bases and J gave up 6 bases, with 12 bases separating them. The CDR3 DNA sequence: TGCGCCAGCAGTGAGTCGCCAGGGTATTTTAATTCACCCCTCCACTTT. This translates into CASSESPGYFNSPLHF.

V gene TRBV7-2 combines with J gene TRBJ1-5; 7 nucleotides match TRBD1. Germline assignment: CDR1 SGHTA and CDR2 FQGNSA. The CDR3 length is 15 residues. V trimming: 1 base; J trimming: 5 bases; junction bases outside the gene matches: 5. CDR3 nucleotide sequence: TGTGCCAGCAGCTTAGGACAGGGTACTTATCAGCCCCAGCATTTT. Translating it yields CASSLGQGTYQPQHF. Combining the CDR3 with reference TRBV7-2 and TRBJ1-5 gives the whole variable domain GAGVSQSPSNKVTEKGKDVELRCDPISGHTALYWYRQSLGQGLEFLIYFQGNSAPDKSGLPSDRFSAERTGGSVSTLTIQRTQQEDSAVYLCASSLGQGTYQPQHFGDGTRLSIL.

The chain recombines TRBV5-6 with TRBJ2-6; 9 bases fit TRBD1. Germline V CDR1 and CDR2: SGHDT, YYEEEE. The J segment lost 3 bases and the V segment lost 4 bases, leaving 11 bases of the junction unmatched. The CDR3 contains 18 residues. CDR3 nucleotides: TGTGCCAGCAGCACCCCCGGGACAGGGAATAGTGGGGCCAACGTCCTGACTTTC. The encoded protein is CASSTPGTGNSGANVLTF. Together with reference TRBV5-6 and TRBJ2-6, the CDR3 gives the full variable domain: DAGVTQSPTHLIKTRGQQVTLRCSPKSGHDTVSWYQQALGQGPQFIFQYYEEEERQRGNFPDRFSGHQFPNYSSELNVNALLLGDSALYLCASSTPGTGNSGANVLTFGAGSRLTVL.

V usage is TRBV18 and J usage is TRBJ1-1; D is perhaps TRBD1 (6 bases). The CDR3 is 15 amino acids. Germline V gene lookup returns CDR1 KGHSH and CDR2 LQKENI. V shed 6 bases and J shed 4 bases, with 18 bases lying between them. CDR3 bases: TGTGCCAGCTCTTTGCCGGGGGGCGAAGGCACTGAAGCTTTCTTT. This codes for CASSLPGGEGTEAFF.

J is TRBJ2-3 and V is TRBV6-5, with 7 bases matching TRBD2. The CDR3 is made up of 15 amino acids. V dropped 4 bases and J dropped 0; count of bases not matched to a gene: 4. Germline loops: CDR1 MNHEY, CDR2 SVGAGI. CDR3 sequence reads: CASSLLAVSTDTQYF. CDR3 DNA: TGTGCCAGCAGTTTGCTAGCGGTTAGCACAGATACGCAGTATTTT.

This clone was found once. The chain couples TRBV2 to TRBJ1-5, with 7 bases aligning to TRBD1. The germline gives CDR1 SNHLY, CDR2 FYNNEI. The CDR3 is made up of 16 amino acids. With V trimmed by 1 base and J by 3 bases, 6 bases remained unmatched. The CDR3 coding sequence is TGTGCCAGCAGTGAAGAGGGACAGCTTTACAATCAGCCCCAGCATTTT. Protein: CASSEEGQLYNQPQHF.

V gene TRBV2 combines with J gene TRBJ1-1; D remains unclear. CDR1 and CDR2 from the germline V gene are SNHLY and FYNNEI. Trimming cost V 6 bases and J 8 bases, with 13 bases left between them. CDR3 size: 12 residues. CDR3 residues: CASSATGFEAFF. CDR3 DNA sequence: TGTGCCAGCAGCGCCACCGGTTTCGAAGCTTTCTTT.

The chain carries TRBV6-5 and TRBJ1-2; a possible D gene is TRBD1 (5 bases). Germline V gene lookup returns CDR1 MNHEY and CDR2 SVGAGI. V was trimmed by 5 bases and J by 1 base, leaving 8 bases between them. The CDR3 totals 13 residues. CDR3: CASSPGVNYGYTF. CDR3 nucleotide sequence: TGTGCCAGCAGTCCGGGGGTTAACTATGGCTACACCTTC.

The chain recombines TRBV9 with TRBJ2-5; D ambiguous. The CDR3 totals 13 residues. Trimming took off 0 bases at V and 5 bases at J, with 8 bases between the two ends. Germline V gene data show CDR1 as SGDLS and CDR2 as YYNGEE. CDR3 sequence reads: CASSVGPVETQYF. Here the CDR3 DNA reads TGTGCCAGCAGCGTAGGCCCGGTGGAGACCCAGTACTTC.